What follows are 10 T cell receptor beta chains derived from one specimen sequenced in a study of control samples from healthy donors and cancer patients. Here immunoSEQ multiplex PCR was the method, and the copy in TCRdb shows in-frame clones only, minus some. The sample includes 150,000 to 200,000 clones, roughly 93% of them seen just once. Sequences were obtained from blood. All receptors derive from a woman aged 55-70 years in good health.

The chain recombines TRBV2 with TRBJ2-3, with 11 bases lining up with TRBD2. The CDR3 has 14 amino acids. From germline, CDR1 is SNHLY and CDR2 FYNNEI. The V gene end was trimmed by 6 bases and the J gene end by 6 bases; junction bases not matched to a gene: 5. The CDR3 nucleotides read TGTGCCAGCAGACCGGGACTAGCGGCTGATACGCAGTATTTT. Translation gives CASRPGLAADTQYF. Based on the CDR3 plus reference TRBV2 and TRBJ2-3, the full variable domain is EPEVTQTPSHQVTQMGQEVILRCVPISNHLYFYWYRQILGQKVEFLVSFYNNEISEKSEIFDDQFSVERPDGSNFTLKIRSTKLEDSAMYFCASRPGLAADTQYFGPGTRLTVL.

The chain joins TRBV19 to TRBJ1-1; the D gene is possibly TRBD1 (5 bases). Germline V gene data show CDR1 as LNHDA and CDR2 as SQIVND (reference sequence). Between the trimmed V and J ends, which lost 7 bases and 2 bases, there was a span of 11 bases. This CDR3 comprises 13 residues. Here the CDR3 reads CASTGNPNTEAFF. The CDR3 coding sequence is TGTGCCAGTACAGGGAACCCAAACACTGAAGCTTTCTTT.

This sequence joins TRBV6-2 or TRBV6-3 and TRBJ1-2; no clear D gene. Trimming shortened V by 6 bases and J by 4 bases, and 9 bases separated the two germline ends. This CDR3 has 12 amino acids. CDR1 is MNHEY, CDR2 SVGEGT, per germline. CDR3 residues: CASSPEIYGYTF. CDR3 in DNA: TGTGCCAGCAGCCCAGAGATCTATGGCTACACCTTC.

Regarding this clone: The limits of the CDR3 on the DNA are not certain, so only TCRdb's listed CDR3 is given. The gene calls are TRBV21-1 and TRBJ1-1; the table assigns TRBD1, which was not confirmed against the DNA. TRBV21-1 is a listed pseudogene. The CDR3 length equals 14 residues, ends included. The chain's CDR3 is CASSKVGVGTEAFF.

The V and J genes are TRBV11-2 and TRBJ1-1; D is uncertain. V was cut by 8 bases and J by 5 bases, with 12 bases left in between. The germline CDR1 and CDR2 sequences are SGHAT and FQNNGV. CDR3 length equals 12 residues. The CDR3: CASQLSSTEAFF. As DNA, the CDR3 is TGTGCCAGCCAGTTAAGCTCTACTGAAGCTTTCTTT.

The chain carries TRBV6-5 and TRBJ2-1; 8 positions agree with TRBD2. CDR1 and CDR2 (germline): MNHEY, SVGAGI. V lost 2 bases, J lost 6 bases, and 9 bases stayed unmatched. The CDR3 totals 16 residues. In DNA, the CDR3 is TGTGCCAGCAGTTACGCATCCGGGGGGGCCGTCAATGAGCAGTTCTTC. Residues: CASSYASGGAVNEQFF.

The rearrangement joins TRBV4-3 to TRBJ1-2; maybe TRBD1 (5 bases). The length of the CDR3 is 15 residues. The ends were cut back, 1 base at V and 4 bases at J, with 13 bases in the middle. CDR1 and CDR2 (germline): LGHNA, YSLEER. CDR3 loop: CASSQVPQGSYGYTF. In nucleotides, the CDR3 is TGCGCCAGCAGCCAAGTTCCGCAGGGATCCTATGGCTACACCTTC.

CDR3 residues: CASTPHGQGARKPQHF. DNA of the CDR3: TGTGCCAGTACCCCCCATGGGCAGGGTGCAAGGAAGCCCCAGCATTTT. The chain is built from TRBV19 and TRBJ1-5; possibly TRBD1 for D (5 bases). CDR3 size: 16 residues. Germline CDR1 and CDR2: LNHDA and SQIVND (reference sequence). The V end lost 7 bases, the J end lost 8 bases, and 24 bases lay between the germline ends.

The chain uses TRBV7-2 and TRBJ1-6; D may be TRBD1 (5 bases). The germline gives CDR1 SGHTA, CDR2 FQGNSA. This CDR3 has 14 amino acids. Trimming left V 5 bases short and J 13 bases short, with 18 bases between. CDR3 nucleotides: TGTGCCAGCAGCCGGGACTTCCCATTCTCGCCCCTCCACTTT. Its protein product is CASSRDFPFSPLHF.

This clone is a singleton in its sample. V usage is TRBV25-1 and J usage is TRBJ1-6; 8 nucleotides agree with TRBD1. Germline assignment: CDR1 MGHDK and CDR2 SYGVNS. Trimming took 3 bases from V and 7 from J; bases not matched to a gene: 11. The CDR3 consists of 17 residues. CDR3 protein: CASSDRFRTGMNSPLHF. CDR3 in DNA: TGTGCCAGCAGTGATCGATTTAGGACAGGGATGAATTCACCCCTCCACTTT.